This T cell receptor beta chain is drawn from a study of glioma-infiltrating T cells after dendritic cell vaccination. The length of the CDR3 is 17 residues. V trimming: 2 bases; J trimming: 6 bases; junction bases outside the gene matches: 11. In germline, CDR1 is MNHNS, CDR2 SASEGT. This clone has just a few counts. Some clones are missing from TCRdb's copy, which holds only in-frame ones; the method was immunoSEQ multiplex PCR. The sample shows fewer than 100,000 clones, around 86% of them seen only once. The chain carries TRBV6-1 and TRBJ2-1, with 9 bases that match TRBD2. The sequences come from blood, collected before dendritic cell vaccination. This sequence was found in a human donor with glioblastoma. CDR3 protein: CASSESVGLATINEQFF. The CDR3 nucleotides are TGTGCCAGCAGTGAATCTGTAGGACTAGCGACGATCAATGAGCAGTTCTTC.